The clone carrying this TCR beta chain turned up a few times. Its cognate antigen is unknown. The same CDR3 arises from other DNA sequences in this sample as well. CDR3 length: 14 amino acids. Germline V gene lookup returns CDR1 SGHAT and CDR2 FQNNGV. The J segment lost 7 bases and the V segment lost 5 bases, leaving 9 bases of the junction unmatched. The data originate from a study of cytomegalovirus exposure and HLA in healthy donors. Study results and limitations: Several V segments, TRBV6-2 and TRBV6-3 among them, could not be told apart and were dropped.

A multiplex PCR was run with 60 Vbeta primers and 13 Jbeta primers. Generated by immunoSEQ multiplex PCR, the TCRdb table keeps only in-frame clones and is missing some. The sample contains around 150,000 clones, around three quarters of which appear only once. The sequencing input was PBMCs. J is TRBJ2-7 and V is TRBV11-2; 9 bases fit TRBD1. The sequence came from a man aged 40-49 years in good health and CMV-seronegative. The CDR3 DNA follows: TGTGCCAGCAGCCCTGGACAGGGGCTAAGGGAGCAGTACTTC. Amino acid sequence: CASSPGQGLREQYF.